This is a list of T cell receptor beta chains from one sample in a study of radiation and T cells in renal cell carcinoma. Some clones are missing from TCRdb's copy, which holds only in-frame ones; the method was immunoSEQ multiplex PCR. The table includes 100,000 to 150,000 clones, roughly four fifths detected once. The specimen was blood, collected from a patient whose treatment included radiotherapy and nephrectomy. These receptors all stem from a man aged 50 to 59 with renal cell carcinoma. Each CDR3 is given with its conserved first and last residue. A D gene is named only where the DNA matches it firmly. Where a row states a size, it is once, few, many or the class of an expanded clone; other rows omit it.

abundance | d_gene | j_gene | v_gene | CDR3aa | CDR3nt
NA | NA | TRBJ2-2 | TRBV10-2 | CAGTIGLNTGELFF | TGCGCCGGCACCATCGGACTAAACACCGGGGAGCTGTTTTTT
NA | TRBD2 | TRBJ2-7 | TRBV18 | CASSPGTSGEIYEQYF | TGTGCCAGCTCCCCAGGGACTAGCGGGGAAATCTACGAGCAGTACTTC
NA | NA | TRBJ1-5 | TRBV4-1 | CASSQETDYHPQHF | TGCGCCAGCAGCCAAGAGACGGACTATCATCCCCAGCATTTT
NA | TRBD1 | TRBJ1-5 | TRBV23-1 | CASSHSGTGGNQPQHF | TGCGCCAGCAGTCATTCCGGGACAGGGGGCAATCAGCCCCAGCATTTT
NA | TRBD1 | TRBJ2-7 | TRBV28 | CASSLRTGASYGQYF | TGTGCCAGCAGTTTACGGACAGGGGCCTCCTACGGGCAGTACTTC
few | TRBD2 | TRBJ2-5 | TRBV7-8 | CASSQTGASGRARETQYF | TGTGCCAGCAGCCAAACTGGGGCAAGCGGGAGGGCCCGTGAGACCCAGTACTTC
NA | NA | TRBJ2-4 | TRBV4-1 | CASSQEIVERAKNIQYF | TGCGCCAGCAGCCAAGAAATAGTAGAGAGAGCCAAAAACATTCAGTACTTC
few | NA | TRBJ1-1 | TRBV10-3 | CAISETWELDTEAFF | TGTGCCATCAGTGAGACATGGGAATTGGACACTGAAGCTTTCTTT
NA | TRBD2 | TRBJ2-6 | TRBV5-8 | CASSLQRDSGANVLTF | TGTGCCAGCAGCTTACAGCGGGACTCTGGGGCCAACGTCCTGACTTTC
NA | NA | TRBJ1-1 | TRBV6-6 | CASSYSPMNTEAFF | TGTGCCAGCAGTTACTCGCCTATGAACACTGAAGCTTTCTTT
NA | TRBD1 | TRBJ1-2 | TRBV30 | CAWSVLGAGGDAYGYTF | TGTGCCTGGAGTGTATTGGGAGCAGGGGGAGACGCTTATGGCTACACCTTC
few | TRBD1 | TRBJ1-2 | TRBV4-2 | CASSQAGTGGGGTF | TGTGCCAGCAGCCAAGCCGGGACAGGGGGCGGCGGCACCTTC
NA | NA | TRBJ1-1 | TRBV2 | CASSRGWVRSTEAFF | TGTGCCAGCAGTAGGGGCTGGGTTAGGAGCACTGAAGCTTTCTTT
NA | NA | TRBJ2-4 | TRBV4-3 | CASSQGLQGGRAKNIQYF | TGCGCCAGCAGCCAGGGGCTACAGGGTGGTAGGGCCAAAAACATTCAGTACTTC
NA | NA | TRBJ2-2 | TRBV6-4 | CASSPLGAGELFF | TGTGCCAGCAGTCCTCTCGGGGCCGGGGAGCTGTTTTTT
NA | TRBD1 | TRBJ1-5 | TRBV5-5 | CASSFEDRETPQHF | TGTGCCAGCAGCTTTGAGGACAGGGAGACGCCCCAGCATTTT
NA | TRBD2 | TRBJ2-5 | TRBV2 | CASSEGLAERTQYF | TGTGCCAGCAGTGAGGGACTAGCAGAACGGACCCAGTACTTC
NA | NA | TRBJ1-4 | TRBV6-5 | CASSYSDSSNEKLFF | TGTGCCAGCAGTTATTCCGACAGTTCTAATGAAAAACTGTTTTTT
few | NA | TRBJ1-2 | TRBV9 | CASSPFPGDYGYTF | TGTGCCAGCAGCCCGTTCCCGGGTGACTATGGCTACACCTTC
NA | NA | TRBJ1-5 | TRBV7-9 | CASSQFLGQGNQPQHF | TGTGCCAGCAGCCAGTTTCTGGGCCAGGGGAATCAGCCCCAGCATTTT
NA | NA | TRBJ2-7 | TRBV11-2 | CASSWGVAASYEQYF | TGTGCCAGCAGCTGGGGTGTAGCGGCCTCCTACGAGCAGTACTTC
NA | NA | TRBJ2-7 | TRBV10-3 | CAISESEKGQYF | TGTGCCATCAGTGAGTCGGAAAAGGGACAGTACTTC
NA | NA | TRBJ2-7 | TRBV5-1 | CASSLEASSAYEQYF | TGCGCCAGCAGCTTGGAAGCCAGCTCTGCCTACGAGCAGTACTTC
NA | NA | TRBJ2-7 | TRBV7-9 | CASSPISGVTEQYF | TGTGCCAGCAGCCCAATATCAGGGGTTACCGAGCAGTACTTC
NA | NA | TRBJ1-2 | TRBV14 | CASSQVGSYGYTF | TGTGCCAGCAGCCAAGTGGGGAGCTATGGCTACACCTTC
NA | TRBD1 | TRBJ2-5 | TRBV6-5 | CASSYHRGKYQETQYF | TGTGCCAGCAGTTATCACAGGGGGAAGTACCAAGAGACCCAGTACTTC
NA | TRBD2 | TRBJ2-3 | TRBV5-4 | CASSRTSGGAGDTQYF | TGTGCCAGCAGCCGGACTAGCGGGGGGGCTGGAGATACGCAGTATTTT